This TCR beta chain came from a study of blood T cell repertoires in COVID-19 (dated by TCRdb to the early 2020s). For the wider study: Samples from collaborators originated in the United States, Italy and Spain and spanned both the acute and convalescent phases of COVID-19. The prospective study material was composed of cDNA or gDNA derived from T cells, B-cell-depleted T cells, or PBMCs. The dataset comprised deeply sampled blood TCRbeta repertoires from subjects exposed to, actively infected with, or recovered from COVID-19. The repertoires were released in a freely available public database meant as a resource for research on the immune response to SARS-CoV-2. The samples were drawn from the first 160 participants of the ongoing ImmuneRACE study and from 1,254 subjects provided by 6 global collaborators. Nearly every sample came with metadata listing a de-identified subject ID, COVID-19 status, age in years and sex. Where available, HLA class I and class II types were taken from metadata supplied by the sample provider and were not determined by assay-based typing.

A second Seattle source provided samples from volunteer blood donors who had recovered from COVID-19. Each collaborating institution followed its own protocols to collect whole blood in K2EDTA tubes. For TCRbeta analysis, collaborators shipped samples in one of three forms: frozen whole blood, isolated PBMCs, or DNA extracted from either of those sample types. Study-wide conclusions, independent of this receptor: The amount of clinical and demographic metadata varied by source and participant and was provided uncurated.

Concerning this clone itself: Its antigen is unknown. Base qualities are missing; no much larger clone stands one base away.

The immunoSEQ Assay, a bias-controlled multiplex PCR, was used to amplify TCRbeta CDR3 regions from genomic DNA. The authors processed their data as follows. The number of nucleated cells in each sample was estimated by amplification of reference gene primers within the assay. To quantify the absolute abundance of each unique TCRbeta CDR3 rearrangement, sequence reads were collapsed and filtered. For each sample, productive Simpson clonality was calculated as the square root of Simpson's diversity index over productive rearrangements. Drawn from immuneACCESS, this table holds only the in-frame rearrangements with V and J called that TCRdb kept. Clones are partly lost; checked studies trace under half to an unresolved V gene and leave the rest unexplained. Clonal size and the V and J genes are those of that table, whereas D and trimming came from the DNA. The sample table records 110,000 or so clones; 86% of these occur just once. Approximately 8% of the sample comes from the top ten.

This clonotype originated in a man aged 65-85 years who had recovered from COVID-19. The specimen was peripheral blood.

The CDR3 in this case is CASSQGRAAGVSSQKNTGELFF. The DNA sequence is TGCGCCAGCAGCCAAGGACGCGCAGCGGGGGTCTCAAGCCAAAAGAACACCGGGGAGCTGTTTTTT. Rearrangement joined TRBV4-1 to TRBJ2-2, and 8 junctional nucleotides match TRBD2. The CDR3, from cysteine to phenylalanine, totals 22 residues. Only the CDR3 DNA stays, 66 bases, in frame from base 1. V loses 1 base at its end and J loses 1 base; junction bases beyond the gene matches: 20. Based on the germline V gene, the CDR1 and CDR2 sequences are MGHRA and YSYEKL.